The TCR beta chain under discussion was sequenced for a study of human T cells and chemical hapten exposure. TCRdb independently ran MiXCR on the RACE reads; one entry per CDR3 protein. The sample carries about 90,000 distinct CDR3 sequences, about 9% recorded once. The time point is: pre-sensitization, week 0. The treatment: therapeutic diphenylcyclopropenone sensitization with weekly scalp DPC. Germline lookup yields CDR1 MDHEN and CDR2 SYDVKM. V was cut by 2 bases and J by 13 bases, with 17 bases left in between. The CDR3 is made up of 13 amino acids. The sample consisted of whole blood, taken in connection with sensitization to the hapten diphenylcyclopropenone (DPC). The TCR was taken from a man in his forties with alopecia areata. Some clones in this sample may be carry-over from other donors' samples. This rearrangement joins TRBV28 to TRBJ1-2; D might be TRBD1 (5 bases). The DNA for the CDR3 is TGTGCCAGCAGTTTAGCGTCAGAGGACATTCGCACCTTC. Protein: CASSLASEDIRTF.